This T cell receptor (beta chain) was recovered during a study of beta chain features in type 1 diabetes. Germline V gene lookup returns CDR1 SQVTM and CDR2 ANQGSEA. The V segment lost 2 bases and the J segment 6 bases; nucleotides outside the gene matches: 2. This CDR3 has 12 amino acids. TCRB transcripts that were expressed got sequenced, as all of the isolated RNA had been reverse transcribed. The assay was immunoSEQ multiplex PCR, and TCRdb's table has in-frame clones only and misses some. The sample holds 100,000 to 150,000 clones, approximately 10% seen once. Study results and limitations: In every one of the four CD4+ subsets, TCRB CDR3s were moderately but significantly shorter in Type 1 diabetes patients.

Regarding this clone: The antigen is unknown.

The specimen was central memory CD4+ T cells from blood. J is TRBJ2-3 and V is TRBV29-1; 7 nucleotides agree with TRBD1. The sequence was collected from a man younger than 40 with type 1 diabetes. CDR3 DNA: TGCAGCGTTGAAACAGGGGCGGATACGCAGTATTTT. Its translation is CSVETGADTQYF.